The sequence of this T cell receptor beta chain was determined in a study of CDR3 diversity in severe acne. V lost 5 bases and J lost 6; bases outside the gene matches: 21. Per germline, CDR1 MNHNY and CDR2 SVGAGI (reference sequence). The CDR3 totals 19 residues. TCRdb used MiXCR to reprocess the PCR reads, holding one entry per CDR3 protein. The data show around 91,000 distinct CDR3 sequences, roughly 51% seen once. The sequencing input was blood. The receptor's source is a male donor in good health, without acne. V usage is TRBV6-6 and J usage is TRBJ1-1, with TRBD1 matching over 10 bases. CDR3 loop: CASSTHVPGQGSEVAEAFF. The DNA for the CDR3 is TGTGCCAGCAGTACTCACGTCCCGGGACAGGGGTCGGAGGTCGCTGAAGCTTTCTTT.